This T cell receptor beta chain was recovered during a study of immune heterogeneity within non-small cell lung tumors. On the study more broadly: Tumors were classified as 4 squamous cell carcinomas, about nine non-squamous carcinomas and 1 not otherwise specified.

Study results and caveats: Within a patient, dominant CDR3 beta clonotypes were shared across sites, though different locations had unique frequent clones. Higher local tumor mutational burden went with moderately higher local T-cell clonality, R around 0.31.

Multiplex PCR relied on 32 V and 13 J primers to amplify TCR beta CDR3. TCRdb itself ran the multiplex PCR reads through MiXCR, one entry per CDR3 protein. The sample records about 15,000 distinct CDR3 sequences, roughly 29% being singletons. This clonotype was picked up many times. The target antigen is unknown. With 4 bases clipped from V and 1 base from J, the junction kept 3 bases outside the gene matches. Per the germline V gene, CDR1 is KGHSH and CDR2 is LQKENI. The CDR3 is 15 amino acids. The authors used about 600 ng of bulk tumor genomic DNA per sample as template. Multiple widely separated biopsies were taken from each primary tumor at surgery. Samples came from untreated patients having curative surgery for newly diagnosed non-small cell lung cancer.

The rearrangement links TRBV18 to TRBJ2-1; 8 bases match TRBD1. Sample: lung tumor tissue. The TCR originated in a woman between 45 and 65 years old with non-small cell lung cancer. Here the CDR3 DNA reads TGTGCCAGCTCACTAGGACAGGGTTCCTACAATGAGCAGTTCTTC. Protein: CASSLGQGSYNEQFF.